Listed below are T cell receptor beta chains from one sample, sequenced in a study of cytomegalovirus exposure and HLA in healthy donors. Libraries were prepared by immunoSEQ multiplex PCR; TCRdb keeps only in-frame clonotypes and omits some of them. Among about 120,000 clones listed, roughly 76% were seen once. Specimen: PBMCs. The origin of the receptors is a man younger than 40 in good health and CMV-seronegative. The CDR3 runs from the conserved cysteine through the conserved F or W. A D gene is named only where the DNA matches it firmly. Clone size is stated in some rows and not others, as once, few, many or a class when expanded.

v_call	clone_size	j_call	d_call	cdr3_nt	cdr3_aa
TRBV6-4	.	TRBJ1-1	TRBD1	TGTGCCAGCAGTGACTCGATCCAGGACAGGCTTTGGACTGAAGCTTTCTTT	CASSDSIQDRLWTEAFF
TRBV5-1	.	TRBJ2-3	TRBD1	TGCGCCAGCAACCAGGGGGACACAGATACGCAGTATTTT	CASNQGDTDTQYF
TRBV28	few	TRBJ2-7	TRBD2	TGTGCCAGCAGTTTGGACTCCCCGGGAGGGCCCTACGAGCAGTACTTC	CASSLDSPGGPYEQYF
TRBV5-1	.	TRBJ2-7	TRBD1	TGCGCCAGCACCCTCCAGGGGGTCGGCTACGAGCAGTACTTC	CASTLQGVGYEQYF
TRBV21-1	.	TRBJ2-5	.	TGTGCCAGCAGCATAAGCCCCCGGGTCGCCAAAGAGACCCAGTACTTC	CASSISPRVAKETQYF
TRBV7-9	.	TRBJ2-1	TRBD2	TGTGCCAGCAGCTCCCTAGCGGGGGGGCATAATGAGCAGTTCTTC	CASSSLAGGHNEQFF
TRBV13	.	TRBJ2-3	.	TGTGCCAGCAGCCCGGCGGCGATCACTGGCACAGATACGCAGTATTTT	CASSPAAITGTDTQYF
TRBV4-3	.	TRBJ2-2	TRBD1	TGCGCCAGCAGCCAAGATCTACGCCCCCAGCGGGGACAGGGGAACACCGGGGAGCTGTTTTTT	CASSQDLRPQRGQGNTGELFF
TRBV5-1	.	TRBJ2-7	TRBD1	TGCGCCAGCAGTTTTGGTACGGACAGGGCACGCTACGAGCAGTACTTC	CASSFGTDRARYEQYF
TRBV11-2	.	TRBJ2-3	.	TGTGCCAGCAGCTTAGAGAGGGTTGCAGCTACGCAGTATTTT	CASSLERVAATQYF
TRBV28	few	TRBJ1-1	.	TGTGCCAGCAGTTTTAGGCAGGACACTGAAGCTTTCTTT	CASSFRQDTEAFF
TRBV7-9	.	TRBJ2-6	.	TGTGCCAGCGCCCCCTGGGCACAGGGGGAGGGGGCCAACGGCCTGACTTTC	CASAPWAQGEGANGLTF
TRBV9	.	TRBJ2-3	.	TGTGCCAGCAGCGTAGGGCGGGGAGGTGCAGATACGCAGTATTTT	CASSVGRGGADTQYF
TRBV11-2	few	TRBJ1-2	TRBD1	TGTGCCAGCAGCTTAGACCCGTCCGGGACAGCCTATGGCTACACCTTC	CASSLDPSGTAYGYTF